Listed here is a single T cell receptor (beta chain). Profiled with immunoSEQ multiplex PCR; TCRdb holds only in-frame clones, not every one. The sample records about 160,000 clones, 96% being singletons. The data were taken from a study of control samples from healthy donors and cancer patients. V was trimmed by 6 bases and J by 0 bases, leaving 11 bases between them. The CDR3 sequence is 14 residues long. The germline V gene encodes CDR1 MDHEN and CDR2 SYDVKM. The chain has TRBV28 and TRBJ1-1; no firm D call. Sequences were obtained from blood. The sequence was collected from a woman in her twenties or thirties in good health. CDR3 in DNA: TGTGCCAGCAGGTACCCCCCGGTGAACACTGAAGCTTTCTTT. The encoded protein is CASRYPPVNTEAFF.